This T cell receptor (beta chain) was found in a study of shared clonotypes between healthy human individuals. The wider study: CD4 naive and memory got three plates each, CD8 naive two, CD8 memory one. Study-wide results and caveats: Sharing across four donors was highest in naive CD4 (approximately 5%) and lowest in memory CD8 (about 0.4%). Generally, naive subsets came out with larger estimated richness than memory subsets.

As regards this clone: Its antigen is unidentified.

When replicate PCRs were run on sorted subsets, they used 150 to 200 ng DNA, some 33,000 T cell genomes. Data came from immunoSEQ multiplex PCR; TCRdb stores just in-frame clones and leaves some out. The repertoire has around 1,000,000 clones, about 80% of them found once; the top ten carry over 0.8%. Trimming shortened V by 6 bases and J by 5 bases, and 18 bases separated the two germline ends. The CDR3 sequence is 15 residues long. CDR1 SGHNT and CDR2 YYREEE come from the germline V gene (reference sequence). The sequence was obtained from a man younger than 35 in good health. Some clones in this sample may be carry-over from other donors' samples. The rearrangement uses TRBV5-4 and TRBJ1-5; no clear D. The sequenced sample consisted of memory CD4+ T cells from PBMCs. Noted subset: CD45RA-negative fraction. In DNA, the CDR3 is TGTGCCAGCACCACCCCGACGGGTAGGGATCAGCCCCAGCATTTT. This translates into CASTTPTGRDQPQHF.